This TCR beta chain derives from a study of cytomegalovirus exposure and HLA in healthy donors. Findings and limits, study-wide: Per published accounts, TCR beta sequences correctly predicted the HLA-A and HLA-B alleles of most subjects. In an earlier analysis, in roughly 600 donors, most V segments appeared productive either ~87% or ~30% of the time.

In the case of this clone: The antigen is undetermined.

Use of 60 Vbeta and 13 Jbeta primers characterized the PCR. Method: immunoSEQ multiplex PCR; TCRdb's copy keeps in-frame clones and lacks some. This sample has roughly 130,000 clones, with about three quarters found just once. The CDR3 consists of 11 residues. V lost 6 bases to trimming and J lost 11 bases, with 13 bases between them. Germline V gene sequence: CDR1 MDHEN, CDR2 SYDVKM. V gene TRBV28 combines with J gene TRBJ1-1, with a weak D call TRBD1 (5 bases). The sample taken for sequencing was PBMCs. The clonotype comes from a woman aged 40-49 years in good health and CMV-seronegative. This CDR3 is CASSRQYEAFF. DNA for the CDR3: TGTGCCAGCAGCCGACAGTATGAGGCTTTCTTT.